This TCR beta chain derives from a study of vaccination and CD4 T cells after COVID-19. Overall study: Typically, post-vaccine samples were obtained a median about 79 days after dose two, within a range of 14 to 241.

Time point: late sampling 161 to 241 days after vaccination in a few convalescent patients. As to this clonotype: The antigen is not known.

Germline trimming cut 2 bases from V and 6 bases from J; bases unmatched to any gene: 3. The CDR3 runs to 14 residues. Germline loops: CDR1 MNHEY, CDR2 SVGAGI. Broader study findings: It was found that, in convalescent patients, 304 of 307 vaccine-specific clones were spike mono-reactive.

TCRdb reanalysed the PCR reads using MiXCR and keeps one entry per CDR3 protein. Of some 28,000 distinct CDR3 sequences listed, roughly 45% are singletons. The TCR sequence derives from a human donor who had recovered from COVID-19. The specimen was CD4+ T cells from blood, collected about 7 months after SARS-CoV-2 vaccination. This chain connects TRBV6-5 to TRBJ2-4, with 8 nucleotides matching TRBD1. The CDR3 bases are TGTGCCAGCAGTTACGGCCAGGGGGCAAACATTCAGTACTTC. It translates to CASSYGQGANIQYF.